The clone carrying this T cell receptor (beta chain) has ten or more counts. This beta chain is an off-target read within a library intended for alpha chains, so its frequency means little. Time point reported: sample taken at primary tumor resection. The study sequenced unsorted whole RNA from tumor, nontumor lung or frozen PBMC. The CDR3 is 13 residues long. V dropped 2 bases and J dropped 1 base, with 5 bases sitting between them. Looked up from germline, CDR1 is SNHLY and CDR2 is FYNNEI. The data derive from a study of spatial heterogeneity in lung cancer. TCRdb re-called the 5' RACE reads with MiXCR, one entry per CDR3 protein. This table has some 6,100 distinct CDR3 sequences, under 15% appearing once.

The TCR originated in a human donor with early-stage non-small cell lung cancer. The chain combines TRBV2 with TRBJ1-1; no reliable D call. Specimen: lung tissue, collected at surgery. CDR3 sequence (DNA): TGTGCCAGCAGTGAATTGGAGAACACTGAAGCTTTCTTT. It specifies CASSELENTEAFF.